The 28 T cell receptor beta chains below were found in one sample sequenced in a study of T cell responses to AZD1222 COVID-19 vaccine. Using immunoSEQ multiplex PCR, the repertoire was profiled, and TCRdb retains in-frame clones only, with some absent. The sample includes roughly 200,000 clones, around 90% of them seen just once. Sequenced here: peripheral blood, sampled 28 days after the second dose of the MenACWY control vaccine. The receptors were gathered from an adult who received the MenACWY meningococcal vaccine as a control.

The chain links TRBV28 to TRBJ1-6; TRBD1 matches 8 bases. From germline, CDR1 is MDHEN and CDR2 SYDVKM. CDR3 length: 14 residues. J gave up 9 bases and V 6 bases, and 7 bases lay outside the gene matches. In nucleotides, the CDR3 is TGTGCCAGCAGCGAGACAGGGGCCATTTCACCCCTCCACTTT. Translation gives CASSETGAISPLHF.

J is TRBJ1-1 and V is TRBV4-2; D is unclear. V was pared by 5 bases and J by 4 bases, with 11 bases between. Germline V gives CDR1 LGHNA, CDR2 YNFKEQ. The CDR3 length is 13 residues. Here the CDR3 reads CASSSRTGTEAFF. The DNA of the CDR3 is TGTGCCAGCAGCTCCCGGACCGGCACTGAAGCTTTCTTT.

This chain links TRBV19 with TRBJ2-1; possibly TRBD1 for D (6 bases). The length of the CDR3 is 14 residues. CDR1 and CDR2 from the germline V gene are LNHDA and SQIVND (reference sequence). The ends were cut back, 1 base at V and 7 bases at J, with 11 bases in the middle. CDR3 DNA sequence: TGTGCCAGTAGTATAGGGAACAGGGAAAATGAGCAGTTCTTC. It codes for CASSIGNRENEQFF.

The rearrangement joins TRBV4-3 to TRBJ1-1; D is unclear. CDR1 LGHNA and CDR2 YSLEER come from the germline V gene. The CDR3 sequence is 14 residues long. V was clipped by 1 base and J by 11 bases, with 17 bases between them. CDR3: CASSQGVLGGKAFF. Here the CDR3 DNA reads TGCGCCAGCAGCCAAGGAGTTCTCGGAGGAAAGGCTTTCTTT.

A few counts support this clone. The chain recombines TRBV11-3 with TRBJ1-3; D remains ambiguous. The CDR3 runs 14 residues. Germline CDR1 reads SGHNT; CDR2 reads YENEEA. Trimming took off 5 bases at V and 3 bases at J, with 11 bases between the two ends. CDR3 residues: CASSRWRDGNTIYF. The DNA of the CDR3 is TGTGCCAGCAGCCGGTGGAGAGATGGAAACACCATATATTTT.

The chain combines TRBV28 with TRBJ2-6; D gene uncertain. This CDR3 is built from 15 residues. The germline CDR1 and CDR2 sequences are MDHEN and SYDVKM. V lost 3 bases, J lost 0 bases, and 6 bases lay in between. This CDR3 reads CASSLRLSGANVLTF. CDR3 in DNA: TGTGCCAGCAGTTTGAGACTCTCTGGGGCCAACGTCCTGACTTTC.

CDR3 in amino acids: CASRPGRVPTNEKLFF. CDR3 nucleotides: TGTGCCAGTAGACCAGGAAGAGTGCCAACTAATGAAAAACTGTTTTTT. The chain joins TRBV19 to TRBJ1-4; D not resolved. Germline V gene sequence: CDR1 LNHDA, CDR2 SQIVND (reference sequence). V lost 6 bases and J 0 bases, leaving 14 bases between the germline ends. This CDR3 has 16 amino acids.

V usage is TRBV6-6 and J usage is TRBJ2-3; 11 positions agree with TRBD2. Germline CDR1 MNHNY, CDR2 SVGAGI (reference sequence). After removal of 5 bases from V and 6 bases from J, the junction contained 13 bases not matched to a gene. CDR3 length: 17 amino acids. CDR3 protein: CASSRGGLAVSGDTQYF. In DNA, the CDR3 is TGTGCCAGCAGTCGGGGGGGACTAGCGGTTTCGGGGGATACGCAGTATTTT.

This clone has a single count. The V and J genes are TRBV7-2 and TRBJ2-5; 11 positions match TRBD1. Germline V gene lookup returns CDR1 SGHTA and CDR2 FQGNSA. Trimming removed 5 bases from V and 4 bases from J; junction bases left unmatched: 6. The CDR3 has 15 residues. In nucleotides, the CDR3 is TGTGCCAGCAGCCGGACAGGGGGCACACGAGAGACCCAGTACTTC. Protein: CASSRTGGTRETQYF.

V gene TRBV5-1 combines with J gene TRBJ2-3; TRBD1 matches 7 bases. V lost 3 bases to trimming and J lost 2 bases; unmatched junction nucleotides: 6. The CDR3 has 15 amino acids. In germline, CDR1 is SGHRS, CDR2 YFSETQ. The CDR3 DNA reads TGCGCCAGCAGCTCCCCTACAGGGGCCACAGATACGCAGTATTTT. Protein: CASSSPTGATDTQYF.

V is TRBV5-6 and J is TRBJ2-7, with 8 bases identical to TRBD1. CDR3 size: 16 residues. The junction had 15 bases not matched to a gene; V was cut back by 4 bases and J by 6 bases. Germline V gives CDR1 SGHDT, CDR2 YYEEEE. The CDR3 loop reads CASSKPSIDRGPEQYF. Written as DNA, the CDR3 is TGTGCCAGCAGCAAACCCTCTATAGACAGGGGACCCGAGCAGTACTTC.

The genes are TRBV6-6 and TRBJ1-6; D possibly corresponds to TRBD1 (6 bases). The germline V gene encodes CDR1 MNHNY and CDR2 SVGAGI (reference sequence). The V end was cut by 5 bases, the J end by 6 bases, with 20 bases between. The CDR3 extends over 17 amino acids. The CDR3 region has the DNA TGTGCCAGCAGTCTCGTAGGGGAGGGACACTTTAATTCACCCCTCCACTTT. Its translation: CASSLVGEGHFNSPLHF.

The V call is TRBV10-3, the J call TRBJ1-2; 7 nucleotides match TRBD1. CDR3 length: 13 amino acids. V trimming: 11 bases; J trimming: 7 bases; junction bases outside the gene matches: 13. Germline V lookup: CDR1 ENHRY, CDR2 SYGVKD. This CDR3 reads CAVPVEGASGYTF. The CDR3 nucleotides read TGTGCCGTGCCTGTAGAGGGGGCGTCTGGCTACACCTTC.

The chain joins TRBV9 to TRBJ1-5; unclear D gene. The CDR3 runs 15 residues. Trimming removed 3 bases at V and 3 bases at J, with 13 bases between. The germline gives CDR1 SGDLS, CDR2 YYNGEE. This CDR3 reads CASSGSVGDNQPQHF. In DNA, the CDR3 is TGTGCCAGCAGCGGGTCGGTTGGGGACAATCAGCCCCAGCATTTT.

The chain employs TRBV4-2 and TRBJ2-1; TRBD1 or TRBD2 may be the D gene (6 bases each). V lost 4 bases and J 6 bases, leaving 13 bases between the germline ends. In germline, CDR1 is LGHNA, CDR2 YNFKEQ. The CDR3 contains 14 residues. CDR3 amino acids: CASSLGGPGNEQFF. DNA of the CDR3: TGTGCCAGCAGCCTAGGGGGGCCCGGCAATGAGCAGTTCTTC.

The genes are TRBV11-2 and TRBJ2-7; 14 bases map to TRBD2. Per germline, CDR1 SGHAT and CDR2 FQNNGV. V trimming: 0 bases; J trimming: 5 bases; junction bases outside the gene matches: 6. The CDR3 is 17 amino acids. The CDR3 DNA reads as TGTGCCAGCAGCTTAGAGGGGACTAGCGGGAGCACACACGAGCAGTACTTC. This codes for CASSLEGTSGSTHEQYF.

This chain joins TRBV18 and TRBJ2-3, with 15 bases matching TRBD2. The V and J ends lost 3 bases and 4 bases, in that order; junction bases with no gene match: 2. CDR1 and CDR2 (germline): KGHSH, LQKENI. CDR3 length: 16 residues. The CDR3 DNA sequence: TGTGCCAGCTCACCTGGACTAGCGGGAGGGTCAGATACGCAGTATTTT. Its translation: CASSPGLAGGSDTQYF.

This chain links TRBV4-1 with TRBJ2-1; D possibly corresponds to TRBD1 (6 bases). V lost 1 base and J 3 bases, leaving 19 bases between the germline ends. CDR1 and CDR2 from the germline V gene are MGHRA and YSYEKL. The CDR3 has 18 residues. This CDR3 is CASSQASGEVSFYNEQFF. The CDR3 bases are TGCGCCAGCAGCCAAGCTTCAGGGGAAGTGTCGTTCTACAATGAGCAGTTCTTC.

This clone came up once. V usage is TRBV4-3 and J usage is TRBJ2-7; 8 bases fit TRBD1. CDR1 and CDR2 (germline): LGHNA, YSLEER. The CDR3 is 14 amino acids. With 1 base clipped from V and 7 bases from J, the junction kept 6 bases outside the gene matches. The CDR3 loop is CASSQVSGQGEQYF. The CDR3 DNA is TGCGCCAGCAGCCAAGTTTCCGGACAGGGAGAGCAGTACTTC.

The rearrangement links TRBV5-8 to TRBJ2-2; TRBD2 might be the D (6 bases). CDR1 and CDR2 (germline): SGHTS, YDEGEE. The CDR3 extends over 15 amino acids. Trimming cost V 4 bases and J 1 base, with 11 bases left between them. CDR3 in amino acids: CASSIGTRNTGELFF. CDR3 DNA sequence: TGTGCCAGCAGCATAGGGACTCGGAACACCGGGGAGCTGTTTTTT.

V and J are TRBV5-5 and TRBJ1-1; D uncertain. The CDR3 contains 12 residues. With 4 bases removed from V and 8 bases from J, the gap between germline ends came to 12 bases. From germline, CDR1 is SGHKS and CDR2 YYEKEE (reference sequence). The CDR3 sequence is CASSLLGPEAFF. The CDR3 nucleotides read TGTGCCAGCAGCCTCCTGGGCCCGGAAGCTTTCTTT. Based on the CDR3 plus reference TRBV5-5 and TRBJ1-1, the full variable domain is DAGVTQSPTHLIKTRGQQVTLRCSPISGHKSVSWYQQVLGQGPQFIFQYYEKEERGRGNFPDRFSARQFPNYSSELNVNALLLGDSALYLCASSLLGPEAFFGQGTRLTVV.

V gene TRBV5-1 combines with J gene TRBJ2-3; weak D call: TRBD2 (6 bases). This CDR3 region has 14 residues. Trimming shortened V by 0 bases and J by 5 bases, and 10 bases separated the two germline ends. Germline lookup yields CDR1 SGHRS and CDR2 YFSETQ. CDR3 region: CASSLGRELDTQYF. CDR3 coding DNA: TGCGCCAGCAGCTTGGGACGGGAGCTAGATACGCAGTATTTT.

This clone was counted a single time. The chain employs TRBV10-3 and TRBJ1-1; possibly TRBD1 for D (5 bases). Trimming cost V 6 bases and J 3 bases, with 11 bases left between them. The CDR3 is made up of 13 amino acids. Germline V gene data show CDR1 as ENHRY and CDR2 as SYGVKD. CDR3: CAISLGGDTEAFF. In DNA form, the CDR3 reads TGTGCCATCAGCCTGGGGGGGGACACTGAAGCTTTCTTT.

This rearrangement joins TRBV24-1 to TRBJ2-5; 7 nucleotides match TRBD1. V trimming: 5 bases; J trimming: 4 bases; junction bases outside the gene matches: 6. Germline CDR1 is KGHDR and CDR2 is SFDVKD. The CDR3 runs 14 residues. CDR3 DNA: TGTGCCACCAGTGCCAGGGGGTCGGGAGAGACCCAGTACTTC. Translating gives CATSARGSGETQYF.

This CDR3 reads CSAIGQYEQYF. CDR3 coding DNA: TGCAGTGCGATAGGACAATACGAGCAGTACTTC. The chain employs TRBV20-1 and TRBJ2-7; D possibly corresponds to TRBD1 (5 bases). Germline lookup yields CDR1 DFQATT and CDR2 SNEGSKA (reference sequence). V was pared by 6 bases and J by 4 bases, with 10 bases between. This CDR3 region has 11 residues.

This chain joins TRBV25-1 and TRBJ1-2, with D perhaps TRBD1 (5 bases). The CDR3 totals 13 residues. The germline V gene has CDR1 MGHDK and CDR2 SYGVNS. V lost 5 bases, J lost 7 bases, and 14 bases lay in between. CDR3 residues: CASSKGAGVGYTF. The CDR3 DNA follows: TGTGCCAGCAGTAAAGGGGCCGGCGTTGGCTACACCTTC.

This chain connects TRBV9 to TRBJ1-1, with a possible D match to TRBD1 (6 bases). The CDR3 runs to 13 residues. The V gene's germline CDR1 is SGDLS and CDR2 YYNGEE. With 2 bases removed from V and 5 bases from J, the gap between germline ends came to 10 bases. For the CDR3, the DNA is TGTGCCAGCAGCGTTAGGGGGGGAACTGAAGCTTTCTTT. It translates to CASSVRGGTEAFF. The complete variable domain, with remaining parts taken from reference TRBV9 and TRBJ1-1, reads DSGVTQTPKHLITATGQRVTLRCSPRSGDLSVYWYQQSLDQGLQFLIQYYNGEERAKGNILERFSAQQFPDLHSELNLSSLELGDSALYFCASSVRGGTEAFFGQGTRLTVV.

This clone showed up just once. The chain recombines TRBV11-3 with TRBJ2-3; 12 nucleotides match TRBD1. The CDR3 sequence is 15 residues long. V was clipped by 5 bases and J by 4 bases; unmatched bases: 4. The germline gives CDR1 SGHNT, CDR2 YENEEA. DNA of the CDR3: TGTGCCAGCAGCCCAGGGACAGGGGGCGCAGATACGCAGTATTTT. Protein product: CASSPGTGGADTQYF.